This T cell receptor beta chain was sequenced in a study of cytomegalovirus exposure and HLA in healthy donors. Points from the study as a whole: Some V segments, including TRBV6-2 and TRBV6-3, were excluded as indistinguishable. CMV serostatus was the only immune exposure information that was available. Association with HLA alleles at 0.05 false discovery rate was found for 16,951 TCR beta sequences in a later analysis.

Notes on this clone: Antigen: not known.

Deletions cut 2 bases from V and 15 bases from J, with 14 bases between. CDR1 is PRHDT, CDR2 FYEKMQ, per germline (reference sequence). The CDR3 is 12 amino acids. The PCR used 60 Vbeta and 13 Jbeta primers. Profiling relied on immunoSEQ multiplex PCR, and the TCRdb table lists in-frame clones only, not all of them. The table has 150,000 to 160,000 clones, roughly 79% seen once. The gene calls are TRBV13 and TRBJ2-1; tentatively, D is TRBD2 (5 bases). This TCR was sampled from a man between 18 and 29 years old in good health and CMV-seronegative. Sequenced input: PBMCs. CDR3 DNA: TGTGCCAGCAGCTTATTGCGGGCCCAGCCGTTCTTC. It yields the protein CASSLLRAQPFF. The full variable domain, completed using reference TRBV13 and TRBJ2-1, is AAGVIQSPRHLIKEKRETATLKCYPIPRHDTVYWYQQGPGQDPQFLISFYEKMQSDKGSIPDRFSAQQFSDYHSELNMSSLELGDSALYFCASSLLRAQPFFGPGTRLTVL.